These 5 T cell receptor beta chains came from one sample sequenced in a study of blood T cell repertoires in COVID-19 (dated by TCRdb to 2020 to 2022). Library method: the immunoSEQ multiplex PCR assay. TCRdb carries this immuneACCESS record with in-frame sequences only. Its versions omit some clonotypes, under half of them owing to an unresolved V gene in the studies checked, with the rest unexplained. The sample table contains about 28,000 clones; only one count was recorded for roughly 87% of them. The ten largest clones add up to about 5.6% of the sample. The specimen was peripheral blood. These receptors originate from a man aged 55 to 70 with active COVID-19.

The chain uses TRBV11-2 and TRBJ1-3; no reliable D call. Trimming took off 2 bases at V and 0 bases at J, with 8 bases between the two ends. CDR1 is SGHAT, CDR2 FQNNGV, per germline. The CDR3 length is 15 residues. The CDR3 reads CASSLRGSSGNTIYF. The CDR3 DNA reads as TGTGCCAGCAGCTTACGGGGAAGCTCTGGAAACACCATATATTTT.

Comments on this clone: Other DNA sequences within the sample encode an identical CDR3. The J gene is TRBJ1-4, the V gene TRBV5-1; D is unresolved. CDR3 length: 15 amino acids. Trimming left V 0 bases short and J 0 bases short, with 6 bases between. Per germline, CDR1 SGHRS and CDR2 YFSETQ. The CDR3 DNA sequence: TGCGCCAGCAGCTTGGGGAGTGCAACTAATGAAAAACTGTTTTTT. Its translation: CASSLGSATNEKLFF.

The chain recombines TRBV18 with TRBJ2-5; no clear D. CDR3 size: 14 residues. Trimming removed 5 bases from V and 2 bases from J, with 12 bases in between. Germline lookup yields CDR1 KGHSH and CDR2 LQKENI. CDR3 in amino acids: CASSRQVQQETQYF. CDR3 DNA: TGTGCCAGCTCAAGGCAGGTCCAGCAAGAGACCCAGTACTTC.

This chain joins TRBV28 and TRBJ1-5; D perhaps matches TRBD1 (6 bases). This CDR3 has 16 amino acids. Trimming removed 2 bases at V and 5 bases at J, with 16 bases between. Germline V gene data show CDR1 as MDHEN and CDR2 as SYDVKM. The CDR3 nucleotides are TGTGCCAGCAGTTTAGGCCCGGGACAATGGTATCAGCCCCAGCATTTT. Its protein is CASSLGPGQWYQPQHF.

V and J are TRBV5-1 and TRBJ2-5; 10 bases line up with TRBD1. V shed 4 bases and J 5 bases; nucleotides not matched to a gene: 11. Per germline, CDR1 SGHRS and CDR2 YFSETQ. The CDR3 spans 16 residues. DNA of the CDR3: TGCGCCAGCAGCCCCTACGACAGGGGGCCTCGGGAGACCCAGTACTTC. The encoded protein is CASSPYDRGPRETQYF.